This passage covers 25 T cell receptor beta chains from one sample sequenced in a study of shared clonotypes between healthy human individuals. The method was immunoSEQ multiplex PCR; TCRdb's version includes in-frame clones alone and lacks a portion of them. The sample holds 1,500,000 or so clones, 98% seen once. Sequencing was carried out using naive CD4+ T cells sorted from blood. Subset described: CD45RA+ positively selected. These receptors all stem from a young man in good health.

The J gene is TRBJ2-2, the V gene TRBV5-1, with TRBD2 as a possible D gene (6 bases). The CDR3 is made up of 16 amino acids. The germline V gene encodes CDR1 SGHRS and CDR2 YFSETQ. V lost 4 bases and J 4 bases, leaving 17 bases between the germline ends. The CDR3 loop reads CASSPTSIRGTGELFF. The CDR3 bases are TGCGCCAGCAGCCCCACTAGCATAAGGGGCACCGGGGAGCTGTTTTTT.

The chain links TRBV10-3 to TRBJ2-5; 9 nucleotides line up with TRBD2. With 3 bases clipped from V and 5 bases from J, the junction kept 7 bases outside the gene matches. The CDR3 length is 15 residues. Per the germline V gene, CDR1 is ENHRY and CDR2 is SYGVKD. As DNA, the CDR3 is TGTGCCATCAGTGAAGGCGGGAGGGAATGGGAGACCCAGTACTTC. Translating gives CAISEGGREWETQYF.

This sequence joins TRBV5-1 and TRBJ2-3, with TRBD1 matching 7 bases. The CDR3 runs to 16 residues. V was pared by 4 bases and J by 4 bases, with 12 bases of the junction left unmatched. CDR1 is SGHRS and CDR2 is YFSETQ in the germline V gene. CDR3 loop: CASSNPTGWSADTQYF. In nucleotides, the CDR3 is TGCGCCAGCAGCAACCCGACAGGGTGGAGTGCAGATACGCAGTATTTT.

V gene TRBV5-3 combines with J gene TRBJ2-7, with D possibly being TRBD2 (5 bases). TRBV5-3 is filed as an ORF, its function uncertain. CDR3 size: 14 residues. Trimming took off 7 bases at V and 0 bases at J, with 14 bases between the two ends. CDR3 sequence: CARRTSRVSYEQYF. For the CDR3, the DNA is TGTGCCAGACGTACATCGAGGGTCTCCTACGAGCAGTACTTC.

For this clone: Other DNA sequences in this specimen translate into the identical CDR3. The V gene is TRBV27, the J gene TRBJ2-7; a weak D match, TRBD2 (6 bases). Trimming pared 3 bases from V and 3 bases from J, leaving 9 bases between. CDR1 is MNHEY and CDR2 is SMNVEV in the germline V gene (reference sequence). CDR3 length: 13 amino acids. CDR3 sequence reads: CASSLREDYEQYF. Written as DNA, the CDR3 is TGTGCCAGCAGTTTGCGGGAAGACTACGAGCAGTACTTC.

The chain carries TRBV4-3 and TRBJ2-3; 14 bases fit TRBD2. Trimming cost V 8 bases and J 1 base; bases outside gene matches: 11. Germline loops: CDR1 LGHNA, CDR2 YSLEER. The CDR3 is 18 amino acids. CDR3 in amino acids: CASSRLAGGPLGTDTQYF. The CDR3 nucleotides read TGCGCCAGCTCCCGACTAGCGGGAGGGCCGTTGGGCACAGATACGCAGTATTTT.

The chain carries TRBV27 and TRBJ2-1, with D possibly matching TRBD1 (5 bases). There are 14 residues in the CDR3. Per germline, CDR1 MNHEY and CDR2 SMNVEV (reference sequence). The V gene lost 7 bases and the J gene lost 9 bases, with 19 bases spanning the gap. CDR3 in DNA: TGTGCCAGCAACTATCTAGGGGCCCTCGGTGAGCAGTTCTTC. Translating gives CASNYLGALGEQFF.

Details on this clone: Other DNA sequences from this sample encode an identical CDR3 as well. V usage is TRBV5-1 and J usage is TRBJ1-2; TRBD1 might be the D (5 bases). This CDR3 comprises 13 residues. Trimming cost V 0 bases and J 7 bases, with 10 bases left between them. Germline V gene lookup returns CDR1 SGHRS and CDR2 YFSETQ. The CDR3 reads CASSLATGGGYTF. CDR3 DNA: TGCGCCAGCAGCTTGGCAACAGGCGGTGGCTACACCTTC.

DNA of the CDR3: TGTGCCAGCAGTTACGGCGGGGACGGAGGGTACGAGCAGTACTTC. Translated, it gives CASSYGGDGGYEQYF. The rearrangement links TRBV6-5 to TRBJ2-7, with D possibly TRBD2 on 6 matching bases. This CDR3 region has 15 residues. CDR1 MNHEY and CDR2 SVGAGI come from the germline V gene. V lost 2 bases, J lost 4 bases, and 15 bases lay in between.

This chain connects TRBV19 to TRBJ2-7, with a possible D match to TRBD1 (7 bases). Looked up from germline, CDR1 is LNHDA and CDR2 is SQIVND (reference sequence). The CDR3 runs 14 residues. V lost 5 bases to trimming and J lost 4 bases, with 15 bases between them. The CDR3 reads CASSDGGQRYEQYF. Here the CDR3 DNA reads TGTGCCAGTAGTGACGGGGGACAGAGGTACGAGCAGTACTTC. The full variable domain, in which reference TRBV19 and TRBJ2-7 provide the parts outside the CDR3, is DGGITQSPKYLFRKEGQNVTLSCEQNLNHDAMYWYRQDPGQGLRLIYYSQIVNDFQKGDIAEGYSVSREKKESFPLTVTSAQKNPTAFYLCASSDGGQRYEQYFGPGTRLTVT.

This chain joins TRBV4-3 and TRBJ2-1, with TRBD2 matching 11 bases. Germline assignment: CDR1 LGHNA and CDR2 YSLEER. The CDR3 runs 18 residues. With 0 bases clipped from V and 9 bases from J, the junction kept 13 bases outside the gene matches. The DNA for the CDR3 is TGCGCCAGCAGCCAAGACTCCCCCTTTAGCGGGAGGGCGGGTGAGCAGTTCTTC. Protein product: CASSQDSPFSGRAGEQFF.

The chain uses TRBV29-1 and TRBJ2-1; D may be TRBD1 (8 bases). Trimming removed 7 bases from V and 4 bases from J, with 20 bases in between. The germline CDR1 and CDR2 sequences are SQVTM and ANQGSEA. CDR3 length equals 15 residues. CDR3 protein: CSASTGGTGYNEQFF. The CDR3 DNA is TGCAGCGCCTCGACCGGGGGGACAGGTTACAATGAGCAGTTCTTC.

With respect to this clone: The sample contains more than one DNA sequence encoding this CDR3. Here the CDR3 DNA reads TGTGCCAGCAGCCAGGGGCTCCTCTCCTACGAGCAGTACTTC. It specifies CASSQGLLSYEQYF. The V and J genes are TRBV5-4 and TRBJ2-7, with D possibly matching TRBD1 (6 bases). V lost 4 bases and J 0 bases, leaving 11 bases between the germline ends. From germline, CDR1 is SGHNT and CDR2 YYREEE (reference sequence). The CDR3 sequence is 14 residues long.

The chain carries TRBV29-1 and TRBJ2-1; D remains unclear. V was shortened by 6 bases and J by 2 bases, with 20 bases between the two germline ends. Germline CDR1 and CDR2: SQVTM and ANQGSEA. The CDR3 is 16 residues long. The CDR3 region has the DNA TGCAGCGTCGTCCAGGACCCGAACTTTACCTACAATGAGCAGTTCTTC. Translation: CSVVQDPNFTYNEQFF.

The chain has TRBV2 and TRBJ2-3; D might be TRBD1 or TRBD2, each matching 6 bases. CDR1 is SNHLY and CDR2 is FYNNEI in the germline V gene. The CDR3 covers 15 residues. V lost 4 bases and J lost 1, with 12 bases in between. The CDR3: CASSGGRGGTDTQYF. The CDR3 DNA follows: TGTGCCAGCAGTGGGGGAAGGGGGGGCACAGATACGCAGTATTTT.

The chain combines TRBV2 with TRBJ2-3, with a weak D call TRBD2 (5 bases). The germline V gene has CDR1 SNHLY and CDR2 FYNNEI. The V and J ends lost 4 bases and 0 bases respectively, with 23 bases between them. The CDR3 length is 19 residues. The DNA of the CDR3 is TGTGCCAGCAGTGGTGTACTGACGGGGTATGGGCCTAGCACAGATACGCAGTATTTT. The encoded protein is CASSGVLTGYGPSTDTQYF.

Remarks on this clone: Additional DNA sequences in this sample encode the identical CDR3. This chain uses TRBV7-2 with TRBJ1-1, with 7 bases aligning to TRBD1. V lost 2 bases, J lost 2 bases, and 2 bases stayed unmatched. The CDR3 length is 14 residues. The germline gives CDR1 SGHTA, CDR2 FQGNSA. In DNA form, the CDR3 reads TGTGCCAGCAGCTTATCAGGGGGTAACACTGAAGCTTTCTTT. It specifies CASSLSGGNTEAFF.

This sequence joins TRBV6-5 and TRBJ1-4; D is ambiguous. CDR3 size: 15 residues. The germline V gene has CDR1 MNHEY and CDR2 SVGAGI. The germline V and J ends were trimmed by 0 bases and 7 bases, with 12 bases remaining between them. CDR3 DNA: TGTGCCAGCAGTTACTCGGATGCGCCGTCTGAAAAACTGTTTTTT. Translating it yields CASSYSDAPSEKLFF.

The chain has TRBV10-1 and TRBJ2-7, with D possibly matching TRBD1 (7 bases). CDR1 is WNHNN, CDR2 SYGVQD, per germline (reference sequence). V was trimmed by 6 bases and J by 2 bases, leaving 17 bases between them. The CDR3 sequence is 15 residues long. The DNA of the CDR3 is TGCGCCAGCAGCGGGGGTCAGGGGGTGGCCTACGAGCAGTACTTC. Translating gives CASSGGQGVAYEQYF.

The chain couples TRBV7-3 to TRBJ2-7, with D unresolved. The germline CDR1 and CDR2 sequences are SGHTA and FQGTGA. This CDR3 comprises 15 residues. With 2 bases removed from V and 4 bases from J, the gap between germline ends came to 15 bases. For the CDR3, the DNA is TGTGCCAGCAGCTTATTTTCGGGTCCCGAGTACGAGCAGTACTTC. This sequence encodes CASSLFSGPEYEQYF.

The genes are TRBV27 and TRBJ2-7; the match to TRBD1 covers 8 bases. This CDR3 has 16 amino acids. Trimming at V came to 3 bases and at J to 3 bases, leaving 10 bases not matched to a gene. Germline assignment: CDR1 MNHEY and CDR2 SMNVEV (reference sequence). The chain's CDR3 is CASSFDARTGRYEQYF. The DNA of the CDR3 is TGTGCCAGCAGTTTCGACGCCAGGACAGGGCGCTACGAGCAGTACTTC.

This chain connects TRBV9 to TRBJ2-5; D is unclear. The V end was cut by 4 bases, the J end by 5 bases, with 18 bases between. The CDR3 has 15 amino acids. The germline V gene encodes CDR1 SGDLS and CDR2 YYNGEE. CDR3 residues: CASSPRPQLYETQYF. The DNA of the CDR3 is TGTGCCAGCAGCCCGAGGCCTCAGTTGTATGAGACCCAGTACTTC.

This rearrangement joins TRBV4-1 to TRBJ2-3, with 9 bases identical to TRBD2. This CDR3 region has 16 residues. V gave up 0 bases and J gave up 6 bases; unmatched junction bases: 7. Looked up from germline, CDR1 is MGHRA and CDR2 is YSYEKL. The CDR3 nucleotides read TGCGCCAGCAGCCAAGAAGGCGGGGGGGGGCTCGATACGCAGTATTTT. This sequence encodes CASSQEGGGGLDTQYF.

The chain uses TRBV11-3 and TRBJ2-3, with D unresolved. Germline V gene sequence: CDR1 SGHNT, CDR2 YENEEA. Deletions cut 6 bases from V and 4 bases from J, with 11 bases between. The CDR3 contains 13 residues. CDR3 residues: CASSNPGPDTQYF. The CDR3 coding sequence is TGTGCCAGCAGTAACCCAGGCCCAGATACGCAGTATTTT. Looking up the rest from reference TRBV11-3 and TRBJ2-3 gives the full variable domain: EAGVVQSPRYKIIEKKQPVAFWCNPISGHNTLYWYLQNLGQGPELLIRYENEEAVDDSQLPKDRFSAERLKGVDSTLKIQPAELGDSAVYLCASSNPGPDTQYFGPGTRLTVL.

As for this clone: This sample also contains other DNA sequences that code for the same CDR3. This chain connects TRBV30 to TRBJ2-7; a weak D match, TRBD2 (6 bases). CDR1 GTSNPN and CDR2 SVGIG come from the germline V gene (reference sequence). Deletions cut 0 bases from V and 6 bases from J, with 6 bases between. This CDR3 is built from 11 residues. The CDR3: CAWSVGGEQYF. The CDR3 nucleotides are TGTGCCTGGAGTGTCGGGGGCGAGCAGTACTTC.